These 21 T cell receptor beta chains originate from one sample sequenced in a study of radiotherapy plus CTLA-4 blockade in lung cancer. Assay used: immunoSEQ multiplex PCR; TCRdb lists only in-frame clones, some missing. The table shows around 80,000 clones, with roughly 70% occurring only once. The sequences come from peripheral blood, collected from a patient treated with radiotherapy plus ipilimumab. Receptors originate from a human donor with non-small cell lung cancer whose response to radiotherapy plus ipilimumab could not be evaluated.

V and J are TRBV10-1 and TRBJ2-1; tentative D call: TRBD2 (5 bases). Trimming shortened V by 2 bases and J by 11 bases, and 13 bases separated the two germline ends. This CDR3 has 13 amino acids. Germline V lookup: CDR1 WNHNN, CDR2 SYGVQD (reference sequence). The CDR3 loop is CASSETQEAKQFF. The DNA for the CDR3 is TGCGCCAGCAGTGAGACTCAGGAGGCGAAGCAGTTCTTC.

In this sample, this clone turned up once. The chain links TRBV29-1 to TRBJ2-1; maybe TRBD1 (6 bases). In germline, CDR1 is SQVTM, CDR2 ANQGSEA. The CDR3 loop spans 13 amino acids. The V and J ends lost 2 bases and 9 bases respectively, with 14 bases between them. The CDR3 region is CSVEKSQGLEQFF. Here the CDR3 DNA reads TGCAGCGTTGAAAAATCACAGGGTCTTGAGCAGTTCTTC.

The J gene is TRBJ2-7, the V gene TRBV10-3; 10 bases map to TRBD1. V shed 2 bases, J shed 3 bases, and the junction held 22 bases outside the gene matches. The germline CDR1 and CDR2 sequences are ENHRY and SYGVKD. The CDR3 consists of 21 residues. DNA for the CDR3: TGTGCCATCAGTGAGCTCCACGACCCGACAGGGGGCGCAAGAGGAGACTACGAGCAGTACTTC. This codes for CAISELHDPTGGARGDYEQYF.

The chain links TRBV7-3 to TRBJ2-2, with 9 positions matching TRBD2. The CDR3 loop spans 16 amino acids. Germline V lookup: CDR1 SGHTA, CDR2 FQGTGA. The V segment lost 4 bases and the J segment 3 bases; nucleotides outside the gene matches: 6. The CDR3 loop is CASSSIAGADTGELFF. The CDR3 DNA follows: TGTGCCAGCAGCTCTATAGCGGGGGCCGACACCGGGGAGCTGTTTTTT.

The rearrangement uses TRBV7-2 and TRBJ1-1; 9 bases map to TRBD1. The CDR3 length is 15 residues. Germline V gene lookup returns CDR1 SGHTA and CDR2 FQGNSA. V dropped 5 bases and J dropped 7; count of bases not matched to a gene: 11. Written as DNA, the CDR3 is TGTGCCAGCAGCACCACCGGGACAGGGCCGTTTGAAGCTTTCTTT. Amino acids: CASSTTGTGPFEAFF. Full variable domain (remainder filled in from reference TRBV7-2 and TRBJ1-1): GAGVSQSPSNKVTEKGKDVELRCDPISGHTALYWYRQSLGQGLEFLIYFQGNSAPDKSGLPSDRFSAERTGGSVSTLTIQRTQQEDSAVYLCASSTTGTGPFEAFFGQGTRLTVV.

The rearrangement uses TRBV9 and TRBJ2-2; the D gene is possibly TRBD1 (5 bases). Germline assignment: CDR1 SGDLS and CDR2 YYNGEE. This CDR3 is built from 14 residues. Trimming stripped 5 bases from V and 1 base from J, with 9 bases between. CDR3 bases: TGTGCCAGCAGTCCCACAGGGAACACCGGGGAGCTGTTTTTT. Its protein product is CASSPTGNTGELFF.

This chain links TRBV4-3 with TRBJ2-7, with D tentatively TRBD1 (5 bases). The CDR3 contains 14 residues. V was cut by 2 bases and J by 0 bases, with 8 bases left in between. Germline V CDR1 and CDR2: LGHNA, YSLEER. The CDR3 bases are TGCGCCAGCAGCCAATCCAGGGTCTCCTACGAGCAGTACTTC. Translating gives CASSQSRVSYEQYF.

The chain carries TRBV4-3 and TRBJ2-5; 8 bases are shared with TRBD2. The CDR3 has 16 amino acids. Trimming removed 1 base from V and 5 bases from J; junction bases left unmatched: 9. Germline CDR1 is LGHNA and CDR2 is YSLEER. The CDR3 DNA reads as TGCGCCAGCAGCCAAGTCACTAGCGGAAGAGGTGAGACCCAGTACTTC. Translating it yields CASSQVTSGRGETQYF.

The chain couples TRBV5-8 to TRBJ2-1; 7 bases align to TRBD2. Losses at the gene ends were 2 bases for V and 3 bases for J; bases not matched to a gene: 5. CDR1 and CDR2 from the germline V gene are SGHTS and YDEGEE. This CDR3 region has 15 residues. CDR3 residues: CASSLGLAVYNEQFF. For the CDR3, the DNA is TGTGCCAGCAGCTTAGGGCTAGCGGTCTACAATGAGCAGTTCTTC.

This clone was observed a few times. The J gene is TRBJ1-4, the V gene TRBV28, with D tentatively TRBD1 (5 bases). Trimming pared 3 bases from V and 3 bases from J, leaving 8 bases between. The germline V gene has CDR1 MDHEN and CDR2 SYDVKM. The CDR3 sequence is 14 residues long. The CDR3 region is CASSLGQSNEKLFF. In DNA form, the CDR3 reads TGTGCCAGCAGTTTGGGGCAGTCTAATGAAAAACTGTTTTTT.

There are a few counts of this clone. The rearrangement joins TRBV11-3 to TRBJ1-1; tentative D call: TRBD1 (5 bases). The CDR3 contains 14 residues. V was cut by 1 base and J by 6 bases, with 12 bases left in between. Per the germline V gene, CDR1 is SGHNT and CDR2 is YENEEA. The CDR3, as DNA: TGTGCCAGCAGCTTAGGGGGCAGCCTCGCTGAAGCTTTCTTT. Translation gives CASSLGGSLAEAFF.

This sequence joins TRBV2 and TRBJ2-5, with 11 bases fitting TRBD2. Germline V lookup: CDR1 SNHLY, CDR2 FYNNEI. J was trimmed by 2 bases and V by 6 bases; bases with no gene match: 11. This CDR3 is 17 amino acids long. This CDR3 is CASSQTGSSGGQETQYF. The CDR3 bases are TGTGCCAGCAGCCAAACCGGTTCTAGCGGGGGGCAAGAGACCCAGTACTTC.

This chain connects TRBV7-2 to TRBJ2-1, with 10 nucleotides matching TRBD2. The germline V gene encodes CDR1 SGHTA and CDR2 FQGNSA. The CDR3 spans 16 residues. After removal of 4 bases from V and 0 bases from J, the junction contained 3 bases not matched to a gene. The CDR3 nucleotides read TGTGCCAGCAGCTACCTAGCGGGGGCCTCCTACAATGAGCAGTTCTTC. It yields the protein CASSYLAGASYNEQFF.

This clone was observed a few times. This chain links TRBV7-2 with TRBJ2-3; D perhaps matches TRBD2 (5 bases). CDR3 length equals 16 residues. The V gene lost 2 bases and the J gene lost 0 bases, with 12 bases spanning the gap. Per the germline V gene, CDR1 is SGHTA and CDR2 is FQGNSA. The CDR3 DNA follows: TGTGCCAGCAGCTTAAGGGCGGGCCCCAGCACAGATACGCAGTATTTT. This codes for CASSLRAGPSTDTQYF.

The sample holds one count of this clone. V and J are TRBV28 and TRBJ2-3; 7 bases align to TRBD2. The V segment lost 10 bases and the J segment 2 bases; nucleotides outside the gene matches: 12. The V gene's germline CDR1 is MDHEN and CDR2 SYDVKM. CDR3 length: 15 residues. CDR3 DNA sequence: TGTGCCATTACCGGTGGGGGGGGGTTCACAGATACGCAGTATTTT. Its protein is CAITGGGGFTDTQYF. Supplemented by reference TRBV28 and TRBJ2-3, the full variable domain reads DVKVTQSSRYLVKRTGEKVFLECVQDMDHENMFWYRQDPGLGLRLIYFSYDVKMKEKGDIPEGYSVSREKKERFSLILESASTNQTSMYLCAITGGGGFTDTQYFGPGTRLTVL.

The V gene is TRBV10-1, the J gene TRBJ1-1; 9 nucleotides align to TRBD1. Trimming took 11 bases from V and 12 from J; bases not matched to a gene: 13. Germline CDR1 reads WNHNN; CDR2 reads SYGVQD (reference sequence). The CDR3 is 12 amino acids. The CDR3 DNA is TGCGCCGGAGACCGGGACAGGGATATAACTTTCTTT. Amino acids: CAGDRDRDITFF.

J is TRBJ2-1 and V is TRBV11-2; TRBD2 matches at 12 bases. V was clipped by 5 bases and J by 7 bases; unmatched bases: 6. CDR1 SGHAT and CDR2 FQNNGV come from the germline V gene. The CDR3 runs 15 residues. CDR3 DNA sequence: TGTGCCAGCAGCGCCCTAGCGGGGGGGCTTAATGAGCAGTTCTTC. This codes for CASSALAGGLNEQFF.

This clone was counted only a few times. V is TRBV4-3 and J is TRBJ1-4, with 8 nucleotides matching TRBD1. Germline V gene sequence: CDR1 LGHNA, CDR2 YSLEER. The V gene end was trimmed by 0 bases and the J gene end by 7 bases; junction bases not matched to a gene: 4. The CDR3 is 15 residues long. The CDR3 loop reads CASSQEDRGFEKLFF. The CDR3 nucleotides are TGCGCCAGCAGCCAAGAAGACAGGGGATTTGAAAAACTGTTTTTT.

The chain is built from TRBV11-2 and TRBJ2-2; 8 nucleotides agree with TRBD2. This CDR3 comprises 17 residues. Germline V gene sequence: CDR1 SGHAT, CDR2 FQNNGV. V shed 5 bases, J shed 5 bases, and the junction held 13 bases outside the gene matches. Here the CDR3 reads CASSPGTSKAWTGELFF. In DNA, the CDR3 is TGTGCCAGCAGCCCCGGGACTAGTAAGGCGTGGACCGGGGAGCTGTTTTTT.

The V and J genes are TRBV30 and TRBJ2-7, with 12 nucleotides matching TRBD2. There are 15 residues in the CDR3. Germline V gene sequence: CDR1 GTSNPN, CDR2 SVGIG (reference sequence). V was pared by 6 bases and J by 3 bases, with 9 bases of the junction left unmatched. The CDR3, as DNA: TGTGCCTGCTATCTAGCGGGAGGGCCGGGCTACGAGCAGTACTTC. Protein product: CACYLAGGPGYEQYF.

This chain links TRBV4-3 with TRBJ1-3, with D perhaps TRBD1 (5 bases). Trimming cost V 1 base and J 7 bases, with 11 bases left between them. Germline CDR1 is LGHNA and CDR2 is YSLEER. This CDR3 spans 14 amino acids. In DNA form, the CDR3 reads TGCGCCAGCAGCCAAGTGCGGGGCTCGAACACCATATATTTT. Amino acid sequence: CASSQVRGSNTIYF.